This is a list of T cell receptor beta chains from one sample in a study of blood T cell repertoires in COVID-19. Using immunoSEQ multiplex PCR, the repertoire was profiled, and TCRdb retains in-frame clones only, with some absent. The data show approximately 300,000 clones, with roughly 84% seen just once and 1% held by the top ten. Sequenced material: peripheral blood. These receptor sequences come from a man over 45 with active or convalescent COVID-19. The CDR3 runs from the conserved cysteine through the conserved F or W. D genes are given only for firm matches. A clone size is listed for some rows: how often the clone was seen (once, few, many), or a class if it is expanded.

clone size	V gene	J gene	D gene	CDR3 DNA	CDR3 protein
.	TRBV29-1	TRBJ2-1	TRBD2	TGCAGCGCCGCGGGACTAGCGGGAGTTAATGAGCAGTTCTTC	CSAAGLAGVNEQFF
few	TRBV19	TRBJ1-2	.	TGTGCCAGTAGTATCGGGCAGACTAATAACTATGGCTACACCTTC	CASSIGQTNNYGYTF
.	TRBV9	TRBJ1-6	.	TGTGCCAGCAGCCCTCGACATGAAGGTTCACCCCTCCACTTT	CASSPRHEGSPLHF
.	TRBV19	TRBJ1-2	TRBD1	TGTGCCTCATTCCCGGGACAGGGTAACTATGGCTACACCTTC	CASFPGQGNYGYTF
.	TRBV7-2	TRBJ2-7	TRBD1	TGTGCCAGCAGCTTAGTAACCGCCGGACAGGGGGAAGCCTACGAGCAGTACTTC	CASSLVTAGQGEAYEQYF
.	TRBV5-1	TRBJ2-2	.	TGCGCCAGCAGCTTGCTGTTGAACACCGGGGAGCTGTTTTTT	CASSLLLNTGELFF
.	TRBV6-2/TRBV6-3	TRBJ2-7	.	TGTGCCAGCAGTTACTTCCAGGGGCCCTCCTACGAGCAGTACTTC	CASSYFQGPSYEQYF
.	TRBV6-5	TRBJ1-2	TRBD1	TGTGCCAGCAGCCCCCAGACAGGGTCGGACTATGGCTACACCTTC	CASSPQTGSDYGYTF
.	TRBV2	TRBJ1-5	.	TGTGCCAGCAGTGAGGGGGGTTGGCATCAGCCCCAGCATTTT	CASSEGGWHQPQHF
.	TRBV30	TRBJ1-1	.	TGTGCCTACGGACAGAGAGTCACTGAAGCTTTCTTT	CAYGQRVTEAFF
.	TRBV4-2	TRBJ2-1	TRBD2	TGTGCCAGCAGCCAGCCCAGCGGGGGGGCATATGAGCAGTTCTTC	CASSQPSGGAYEQFF
.	TRBV27	TRBJ1-1	.	TGTGCCAGCAGTAGCCCGGGGGGTACGAACACTGAAGCTTTCTTT	CASSSPGGTNTEAFF
.	TRBV7-9	TRBJ2-1	.	TGTGCCAGCAGCTCGTTGGGCGGCGGGACTCTACGGAATGAGCAGTTCTTC	CASSSLGGGTLRNEQFF
.	TRBV27	TRBJ2-7	.	TGTGCCAGCAGTTATCTGGCAGGCGGGACCTACGAGCAGTACTTC	CASSYLAGGTYEQYF
.	TRBV5-6	TRBJ1-2	.	TGTGCCAGCAGGAGAGGGTCTGACTATGGCTACACCTTC	CASRRGSDYGYTF
.	TRBV6-4	TRBJ2-1	.	TGTGCCAGCAGTGAATCAGAAGCTAGCGCGAGCTCCTACAATGAGCAGTTCTTC	CASSESEASASSYNEQFF
few	TRBV7-9	TRBJ1-6	.	TGTGCCAGCAGCGACCGTATAGAGGCCTCACCCCTCCACTTT	CASSDRIEASPLHF